Presented here are 23 T cell receptor beta chains from one specimen sequenced in a study of blood T cells in healthy people across ages (dated by TCRdb to between 2015 and 2016). The receptor library was made with 5' RACE. The sequencer was an Illumina HiSeq 2500. A second PCR of about 7 to 12 cycles was performed with a sample-barcoded 5' primer and a J-beta primer mix. The public reads were run again by TCRdb, first through fastp at Q25 and then through MiXCR, and only productive beta chains were kept. Merged by CDR3 protein, the rows form single entries marked with the most common genes and DNA. Present in this sample are hundreds of thousands of distinct CDR3 sequences, 58% of which were seen just once. Together, the top ten hold around 20% of the sample. The specimen sequenced was blood. These receptors all come from a man aged 25-40 years in good health.

The rearrangement joins TRBV27 to TRBJ1-6; D is undetermined. Germline loops: CDR1 MNHEY, CDR2 SMNVEV (reference sequence). Between the trimmed V and J ends, which lost 3 bases and 9 bases, there was a span of 9 bases. This CDR3 contains 13 residues. CDR3 residues: CASSFKQTSPLHF. The CDR3 nucleotides are TGTGCCAGCAGTTTCAAACAGACTTCACCCCTCCACTTT.

CDR3 in DNA: TGTGCCCTGCCTCAGCGGGACATCGCTAGCACAGATACGCAGTATTTT. Amino acid sequence: CALPQRDIASTDTQYF. The chain links TRBV6-5 to TRBJ2-3, with TRBD2 as a possible D gene (7 bases). The germline gives CDR1 MNHEY, CDR2 SVGAGI. V lost 11 bases and J lost 0, with 21 bases in between. This CDR3 has 16 residues.

J is TRBJ1-6 and V is TRBV7-2; D is undetermined. The CDR3 is made up of 15 amino acids. In germline, CDR1 is SGHTA, CDR2 FQGNSA. Trimming left V 5 bases short and J 4 bases short, with 12 bases between. The CDR3 DNA follows: TGTGCCAGCAGCCCCCGGGCCCAATATAATTCACCCCTCCACTTT. Translated: CASSPRAQYNSPLHF.

J is TRBJ2-7 and V is TRBV29-1; 7 nucleotides match TRBD2. V dropped 3 bases and J dropped 6; count of bases not matched to a gene: 11. CDR3 length: 14 residues. Germline-derived CDR1 and CDR2 are SQVTM and ANQGSEA. The CDR3 is CSVDGSGSSGEQYF. CDR3 nucleotide sequence: TGCAGCGTTGATGGTAGCGGGTCGAGCGGCGAGCAGTACTTC.

Note on this clonotype: This may arise from a read error, as a much more abundant clone is one base away. The chain is built from TRBV6-2 or TRBV6-3 and TRBJ2-3, with unresolved D. Looked up from germline, CDR1 is MNHEY and CDR2 is SVGEGT. This CDR3 contains 11 residues. CDR3 sequence (DNA): TGTGCCAACAGTTACTTGGATACGCAGTATTTT. As protein: CANSYLDTQYF.

The chain links TRBV2 to TRBJ1-2; D not resolved. In germline, CDR1 is SNHLY, CDR2 FYNNEI. With 2 bases removed from V and 8 bases from J, the gap between germline ends came to 9 bases. The CDR3 contains 12 residues. The CDR3, as DNA: TGTGCCAGCAGTGAACTCCCAGAAGGCTACACCTTC. Its protein product is CASSELPEGYTF.

Only a few counts were recorded for this clonotype. The rearrangement uses TRBV29-1 and TRBJ2-5, with 9 bases matching TRBD1. This CDR3 is built from 13 residues. The junction had 6 bases not matched to a gene; V was cut back by 7 bases and J by 3 bases. The germline gives CDR1 SQVTM, CDR2 ANQGSEA. In DNA form, the CDR3 reads TGCAGCGCTTGCCGGGACAGGGAAGAGACCCAGTACTTC. Amino acids: CSACRDREETQYF.

This chain joins TRBV5-1 and TRBJ2-5, with 10 bases that match TRBD1. The J call could be wrong; TRBJ2-7 is a better fit for the DNA end. CDR1 is SGHRS, CDR2 YFSETQ, per germline. This CDR3 region has 13 residues. CDR3 sequence reads: CASSFGTGDEQYF. The CDR3 DNA reads as TGCGCCAGCAGCTTCGGGACAGGGGACGAGCAGTACTTC.

There are a few counts of this clonotype. The rearrangement links TRBV7-2 to TRBJ2-3; TRBD2 might be the D (5 bases). The CDR3 extends over 15 amino acids. In germline, CDR1 is SGHTA, CDR2 FQGNSA. Trimming stripped 1 base from V and 1 base from J, with 9 bases between. The DNA for the CDR3 is TGTGCCAGCAGCTTAGGTGGACTGCGCACAGATACGCAGTATTTT. Translation gives CASSLGGLRTDTQYF.

The rearrangement joins TRBV29-1 to TRBJ1-1, with no clear D. The germline CDR1 and CDR2 sequences are SQVTM and ANQGSEA. Trimming left V 2 bases short and J 9 bases short, with 10 bases between. This CDR3 has 11 amino acids. The CDR3 spells CSVERDKQAFF. In DNA, the CDR3 is TGCAGCGTTGAACGCGACAAGCAAGCTTTCTTT.

CDR3 in amino acids: CASSAVGEQYF. As DNA, the CDR3 is TGTGCCAGCAGCGCAGTAGGAGAGCAGTACTTC. The chain joins TRBV7-9 to TRBJ2-7; unclear D gene. Trimming left V 5 bases short and J 7 bases short, with 9 bases between. Germline V gene data show CDR1 as SEHNR and CDR2 as FQNEAQ (reference sequence). The CDR3 covers 11 residues.

This clonotype occurred once. The V and J genes are TRBV6-2 or TRBV6-3 and TRBJ2-5, with D possibly TRBD2 on 6 matching bases. The V end lost 7 bases, the J end lost 5 bases, and 20 bases lay between the germline ends. The CDR3 loop spans 15 amino acids. The germline V gene encodes CDR1 MNHEY and CDR2 SVGEGT. CDR3 bases: TGTGCCAGCACCATTCCCCGGGGGACGAGGGAGACCCAGTACTTC. Encoded protein: CASTIPRGTRETQYF.

The chain has TRBV4-1 and TRBJ2-1; 8 bases map to TRBD1. The V gene end was trimmed by 4 bases and the J gene end by 7 bases; junction bases not matched to a gene: 18. The CDR3 covers 18 residues. The germline V gene has CDR1 MGHRA and CDR2 YSYEKL. The CDR3 here is CASSPGLLGGQGANEQFF. CDR3 DNA sequence: TGCGCCAGCAGCCCTGGCCTTCTGGGCGGACAGGGAGCAAATGAGCAGTTCTTC.

This chain joins TRBV20-1 and TRBJ1-1; 8 positions agree with TRBD1. CDR1 is DFQATT, CDR2 SNEGSKA, per germline (reference sequence). This CDR3 is 13 amino acids long. The V gene end was trimmed by 5 bases and the J gene end by 3 bases; junction bases not matched to a gene: 5. This CDR3 is CSAPSGGDTEAFF. Written as DNA, the CDR3 is TGCAGTGCTCCTTCAGGGGGCGACACTGAAGCTTTCTTT.

This CDR3 reads CASSLASGGARETQYF. CDR3 coding DNA: TGTGCCAGCAGCTTAGCCAGCGGGGGGGCCCGAGAGACCCAGTACTTC. The genes are TRBV7-2 and TRBJ2-5, with 10 bases aligning to TRBD2. The CDR3 spans 16 residues. V lost 0 bases and J lost 4; bases outside the gene matches: 5. In germline, CDR1 is SGHTA, CDR2 FQGNSA.

The chain couples TRBV18 to TRBJ2-5; D is unresolved. V was trimmed by 0 bases and J by 1 base, leaving 6 bases between them. This CDR3 comprises 14 residues. Germline V lookup: CDR1 KGHSH, CDR2 LQKENI. The DNA of the CDR3 is TGTGCCAGCTCACCACCGCCAGGCCAAGAGACCCAGTACTTC. Its protein product is CASSPPPGQETQYF.

The chain employs TRBV10-3 and TRBJ2-1; D unresolved. V was clipped by 11 bases and J by 5 bases, with 16 bases between them. This CDR3 comprises 13 residues. Germline-derived CDR1 and CDR2 are ENHRY and SYGVKD. For the CDR3, the DNA is TGTGCCGCCTCGTCGGTGGGGAACAATGAGCAGTTCTTC. Amino acids: CAASSVGNNEQFF.

V is TRBV4-3 and J is TRBJ2-7; the D gene is possibly TRBD2 (6 bases). Judging by the DNA end, TRBJ2-5 fits better; the J call may be wrong. The germline gives CDR1 LGHNA, CDR2 YSLEER. This CDR3 contains 15 residues. CDR3 protein: CASSQDRRGGETQYF. CDR3 in DNA: TGCGCCAGCAGCCAAGATAGGCGGGGAGGCGAGACCCAGTACTTC.

This clonotype was detected once. The J gene is TRBJ2-1, the V gene TRBV11-2; maybe TRBD1 (8 bases). This CDR3 contains 18 residues. With 1 base removed from V and 7 bases from J, the gap between germline ends came to 23 bases. Germline V gives CDR1 SGHAT, CDR2 FQNNGV. CDR3 sequence (DNA): TGTGCCAGCAGCTTAGGTTACGGGTGGACAGGGCGGGGGAATGAGCAGTTCTTC. Protein sequence: CASSLGYGWTGRGNEQFF.

The rearrangement uses TRBV9 and TRBJ2-3, with 7 bases fitting TRBD1. The V segment lost 4 bases and the J segment 4 bases; nucleotides outside the gene matches: 9. The CDR3 is made up of 15 amino acids. Germline V gene sequence: CDR1 SGDLS, CDR2 YYNGEE. The CDR3 spells CASSLQGFVADTQYF. For the CDR3, the DNA is TGTGCCAGCAGCCTACAGGGGTTTGTCGCAGATACGCAGTATTTT.

This clonotype occurred many times. As DNA, the CDR3 is TGTGCCATCAGTGAGTCGAGGGAGGACAACGAGCAGTACTTC. Translating it yields CAISESREDNEQYF. J is TRBJ2-4 and V is TRBV10-3, with a possible D match to TRBD2 (6 bases). The DNA end lines up better with TRBJ2-7; the J call may be wrong. The germline gives CDR1 ENHRY, CDR2 SYGVKD. This CDR3 has 14 residues.

A remark on this clonotype: The germline gene is not matched at one end of the junction; a read error may be the cause. The genes are TRBV2 and TRBJ2-6, with D possibly TRBD1 on 6 matching bases. Germline V CDR1 and CDR2: SNHLY, FYNNEI. The CDR3 loop spans 13 amino acids. CDR3 residues: CASSLMGANVQTF. CDR3 coding DNA: TGTGCCAGCAGTTTAATGGGGGCCAACGTCCAGACTTTC.

V gene TRBV20-1 combines with J gene TRBJ1-2, with no clear D. The CDR3 runs 16 residues. Germline V gives CDR1 DFQATT, CDR2 SNEGSKA (reference sequence). Trimming shortened V by 1 base and J by 8 bases, and 23 bases separated the two germline ends. The CDR3 loop is CSARVNGGAGRRGYTF. The CDR3 nucleotides read TGCAGTGCTAGAGTTAATGGCGGTGCCGGGCGGAGAGGCTACACCTTC.